This TCR beta chain was identified in a study of blood T cell repertoires in COVID-19. For the study at large: Donors in the United States, Italy and Spain gave samples during acute or convalescent COVID-19.

Profiling relied on immunoSEQ multiplex PCR, and the TCRdb table lists in-frame clones only, not all of them. The sample yields about 220,000 clones, 80% to 90% seen once. V lost 3 bases and J lost 2, with 14 bases in between. The germline V gene encodes CDR1 LNHDA and CDR2 SQIVND (reference sequence). The CDR3 has 16 residues. Assignments of participants to cohorts depended upon their own reported clinical history. The genes are TRBV19 and TRBJ1-5, with a weak D call TRBD1 (5 bases). The clonotype originates from a woman in her forties with acute COVID-19. The sample taken for sequencing was PBMCs or T cells enriched from blood (not recorded which). The DNA of the CDR3 is TGTGCCAGTAGTATCCTCCCGGGGGGAGGCAATCAGCCCCAGCATTTT. It yields the protein CASSILPGGGNQPQHF.